This TCR beta chain is drawn from a study of cytomegalovirus exposure and HLA in healthy donors. Study overall: There were some 120 million unique TCR beta sequences, drawn from 180 million or so T cells, in an earlier analysis. Overall study results and limits: Most TCR sequences were rare, but some public TCRs occurred in many donors.

The PCR made use of 60 Vbeta and 13 Jbeta primers. Here immunoSEQ multiplex PCR was the method, and the copy in TCRdb shows in-frame clones only, minus some. The table includes over 100,000 clones, 73% detected once. Worth noting for this clone: The target antigen is unknown.

Germline CDR1 is LNHDA and CDR2 is SQIVND (reference sequence). J was trimmed by 4 bases and V by 5 bases; bases with no gene match: 8. This CDR3 region has 16 residues. The chain recombines TRBV19 with TRBJ2-1; TRBD2 agrees at 10 bases. The sequence came from a woman between 35 and 50 years old in good health and CMV-seropositive. What was sequenced was PBMCs. CDR3 sequence: CASSAGLARGYNEQFF. The CDR3 DNA follows: TGTGCCAGTAGTGCGGGACTAGCGAGAGGATACAATGAGCAGTTCTTC.